These T cell receptor beta chains were read from a single sample in a study of blood T cell repertoires in COVID-19. Assay: immunoSEQ multiplex PCR; the TCRdb copy retains only in-frame clones and omits some. The sample lists over 200,000 clones; around 90% were seen once. Material: peripheral blood. These receptors were collected from a woman in her thirties or forties who had recovered from COVID-19. The CDR3 runs from the conserved cysteine through the conserved F or W. The D gene is left open where the match is weak. Size is stated for part of the rows, as once, few or many counts, or as a class when the clone is expanded.

>TRBV7-2|TRBD1|TRBJ2-3|.
CASSLGAGGTDTQYF
TGTGCCAGCAGCTTAGGTGCAGGGGGTACCGATACGCAGTATTTT
>TRBV3-1/TRBV3-2|TRBD1|TRBJ1-3|.
CASSQTGTGPGNTIYF
TGTGCCAGCAGCCAAACCGGGACAGGGCCCGGAAACACCATATATTTT
>TRBV29-1|TRBD1|TRBJ1-2|.
CSVWGQGTLAGYGYTF
TGCAGCGTTTGGGGACAGGGGACCCTGGCTGGGTATGGCTACACCTTC
>TRBV5-1|TRBD1|TRBJ1-4|.
CASSLGTGVLDEKLFF
TGCGCCAGCAGCTTGGGCACAGGGGTTTTGGATGAAAAACTGTTTTTT
>TRBV30|.|TRBJ1-2|.
CASPRGGRGYGYTF
TGTGCCTCCCCGAGGGGGGGGAGGGGCTATGGCTACACCTTC
>TRBV18|TRBD1|TRBJ1-5|.
CASSGQGAGQPQHF
TGTGCCAGCTCGGGACAGGGGGCCGGTCAGCCCCAGCATTTT
>TRBV10-3|.|TRBJ2-7|.
CATSGGVGGGPYEQYF
TGTGCCACCAGTGGAGGCGTGGGTGGGGGCCCCTACGAGCAGTACTTC
>TRBV4-3|TRBD1|TRBJ1-2|.
CASSRSGTGDGYTF
TGCGCCAGCAGCCGCTCCGGGACAGGGGATGGCTACACCTTC
>TRBV30|.|TRBJ1-2|.
CAWRGAGAGTF
TGTGCCTGGAGGGGGGCGGGGGCTGGGACCTTC
>TRBV29-1|TRBD1|TRBJ2-7|.
CSVEGGQGYSGDYEQYF
TGCAGCGTTGAAGGGGGACAGGGGTATTCCGGCGACTACGAGCAGTACTTC
>TRBV5-1|TRBD2|TRBJ2-3|once
CASSLGLAGMADTQYF
TGCGCCAGCAGCTTGGGGCTAGCGGGAATGGCAGATACGCAGTATTTT
>TRBV7-9|.|TRBJ2-7|.
CASSSSARSGEQYF
TGTGCCAGCAGCTCGTCCGCCCGGTCGGGCGAGCAGTACTTC
>TRBV19|.|TRBJ2-1|.
CASSLTEIYNEQFF
TGTGCCAGTAGCCTCACAGAGATTTACAATGAGCAGTTCTTC
>TRBV3-1/TRBV3-2|.|TRBJ2-1|.
CASSLVTDRDTTYNEQFF
TGTGCCAGCAGCCTCGTTACCGACCGGGACACGACCTACAATGAGCAGTTCTTC
>TRBV30|TRBD1|TRBJ1-5|.
CAWRDRGDQPQHF
TGTGCCTGGAGGGACAGGGGGGATCAGCCCCAGCATTTT
>TRBV29-1|.|TRBJ1-5|.
CSVGPGFLQPQHF
TGCAGCGTTGGGCCAGGGTTCCTCCAGCCCCAGCATTTT
>TRBV7-2|.|TRBJ2-4|.
CASSPTRSVVNIQYF
TGTGCCAGCAGCCCCACCAGGTCTGTTGTAAACATTCAGTACTTC
>TRBV25-1|.|TRBJ2-2|.
CASSDSVGELFF
TGTGCCAGCAGTGACTCCGTGGGGGAGCTGTTTTTT
>TRBV7-8|TRBD1|TRBJ2-7|.
CASSLTGGGEQYF
TGTGCCAGCAGCTTAACAGGGGGTGGCGAGCAGTACTTC
>TRBV5-4|TRBD2|TRBJ2-2|once
CASSGGGAGYTGELFF
TGTGCCAGCAGCGGGGGTGGAGCGGGGTACACCGGGGAGCTGTTTTTT
>TRBV30|TRBD2|TRBJ2-1|.
CAWSVGGLAEQFF
TGTGCCTGGAGTGTAGGGGGACTAGCCGAGCAGTTCTTC
>TRBV7-9|TRBD2|TRBJ2-1|.
CASTHRGTSGRGSYNEQFF
TGTGCCAGCACCCATCGCGGGACTAGCGGGAGGGGCTCCTACAATGAGCAGTTCTTC
>TRBV6-5|.|TRBJ1-5|.
CASSRGGYSNQPQHF
TGTGCCAGCAGCCGGGGGGGGTATAGCAATCAGCCCCAGCATTTT
>TRBV11-2|TRBD2|TRBJ2-7|once
CASSPGVLAGLEQYF
TGTGCCAGCAGCCCGGGGGTCCTAGCGGGCCTCGAGCAGTACTTC
>TRBV4-1|.|TRBJ1-1|.
CASSQEAGIPLEAFF
TGCGCCAGCAGCCAAGAGGCAGGGATCCCCCTTGAAGCTTTCTTT
>TRBV2|.|TRBJ1-2|.
CASLRGGARGYTF
TGTGCCAGCCTCCGGGGGGGGGCCAGGGGCTACACCTTC
>TRBV9|TRBD2|TRBJ2-6|.
CASSVEGGRADGANVLTF
TGTGCCAGCAGCGTAGAGGGTGGGAGGGCCGATGGGGCCAACGTCCTGACTTTC
>TRBV29-1|.|TRBJ1-5|.
CSVQHRVNQPQHF
TGCAGCGTCCAACACAGGGTAAATCAGCCCCAGCATTTT